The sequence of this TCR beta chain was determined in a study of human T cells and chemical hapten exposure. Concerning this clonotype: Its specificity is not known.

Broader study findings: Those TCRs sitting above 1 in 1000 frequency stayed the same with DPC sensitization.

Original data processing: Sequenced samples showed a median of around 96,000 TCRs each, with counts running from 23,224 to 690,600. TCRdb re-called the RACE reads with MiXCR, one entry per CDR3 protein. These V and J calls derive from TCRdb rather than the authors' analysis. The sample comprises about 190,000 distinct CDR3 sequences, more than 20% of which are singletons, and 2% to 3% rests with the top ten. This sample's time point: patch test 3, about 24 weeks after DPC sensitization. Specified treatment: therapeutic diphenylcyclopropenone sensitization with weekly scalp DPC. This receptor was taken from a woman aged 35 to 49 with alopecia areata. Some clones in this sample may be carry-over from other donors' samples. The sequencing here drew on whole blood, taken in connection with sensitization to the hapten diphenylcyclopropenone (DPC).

This CDR3 reads CASSYRRANTEAFF. In DNA, the CDR3 is TGTGCCAGCTCGTACAGGCGGGCGAACACTGAAGCTTTCTTT. V gene TRBV27 combines with J gene TRBJ1-1; perhaps TRBD1 as D (5 bases). The germline V gene has CDR1 MNHEY and CDR2 SMNVEV (reference sequence). This CDR3 comprises 14 residues. Trimming pared 8 bases from V and 1 base from J, leaving 14 bases between.